Listed below are T cell receptor beta chains from one sample, sequenced in a study of cytomegalovirus exposure and HLA in healthy donors. Assay: immunoSEQ multiplex PCR; the TCRdb copy retains only in-frame clones and omits some. The data contain 71,000 or so clones, approximately 94% of them singletons. Sequences were obtained from PBMCs. The receptors stem from a man aged 18 to 29 in good health and CMV-seropositive. Each CDR3 is given with its conserved first and last residue. The order of the fields is D gene, J gene, V gene, CDR3 protein. A D gene is named only where the DNA matches it firmly.

.	TRBJ2-7	TRBV4-2	CASSQDYTIEQYF
TRBD1	TRBJ2-7	TRBV4-1	CASSHSGTGSAAYEQYF
.	TRBJ2-7	TRBV2	CASFDGSGTYEQYF
.	TRBJ2-6	TRBV7-9	CASSSPFRGTGANVLTF
TRBD1	TRBJ1-2	TRBV6-5	CASSSGQGIHGYTF
.	TRBJ2-6	TRBV6-5	CASSLEAGANVLTF
.	TRBJ2-2	TRBV5-1	CASSLKGTGIAGVAGELFF
.	TRBJ1-5	TRBV19	CASSQGVRQPQHF
TRBD2	TRBJ2-7	TRBV5-1	CASSFQGLAGAYEQYF
TRBD2	TRBJ2-3	TRBV5-4	CASSSLSGGGTDTQYF
.	TRBJ2-7	TRBV7-2	CASSFTGSYEQYF
TRBD1	TRBJ1-5	TRBV7-9	CASSFGTGGQGQPQHF
.	TRBJ2-3	TRBV18	CASSTDWTQYF
TRBD1	TRBJ2-5	TRBV12-5	CASGSGQGRETQYF
TRBD2	TRBJ2-7	TRBV6-1	CASLIAGTYEQYF
TRBD2	TRBJ2-4	TRBV27	CASSFGGGAKNIQYF
.	TRBJ1-3	TRBV11-2	CASRRRTSGNTIYF
.	TRBJ1-2	TRBV15	CATSVHGGGGYTF
.	TRBJ1-5	TRBV2	CASSEGQARQPQHF
TRBD1	TRBJ1-2	TRBV5-1	CASSRDRGGYGYTF
.	TRBJ2-7	TRBV20-1	CSASRGYEQYF
.	TRBJ2-7	TRBV6-1	CASKTGSSYEQYF
.	TRBJ1-2	TRBV10-3	CAIKEGSTLFGYTF
TRBD2	TRBJ2-5	TRBV7-7	CASSLGPTSGRETQYF
.	TRBJ1-4	TRBV28	CASSGQTATNEKLFF
.	TRBJ1-5	TRBV7-2	CASSSLAGQPQHF
TRBD1	TRBJ1-2	TRBV29-1	CSVEPGQAPSYGYTF
.	TRBJ1-4	TRBV28	CASSFWAANEKLFF
TRBD1	TRBJ1-1	TRBV19	CAISDRVATEAFF
.	TRBJ1-2	TRBV6-1	CASSGAGVFDYGYTF
.	TRBJ2-7	TRBV7-9	CASTSTGSYEQYF
TRBD1	TRBJ1-5	TRBV27	CASSYRGRGGQQPQHF
TRBD1	TRBJ2-5	TRBV28	CASNRGRWETQYF
TRBD1	TRBJ1-5	TRBV2	CASSRTGGDDQPQHF
TRBD2	TRBJ2-7	TRBV6-5	CASSYFRASGMYEQYF
.	TRBJ1-1	TRBV6-6	CASSNLPEAFF
TRBD1	TRBJ1-2	TRBV20-1	CSARTGYGYTF
.	TRBJ2-7	TRBV19	CASSIRGAANEQYF
.	TRBJ2-3	TRBV7-9	CASSLASRGTDTQYF
.	TRBJ2-7	TRBV6-5	CASSFQGYEQYF
TRBD2	TRBJ2-5	TRBV11-2	CASSLALAGGGETQYF
TRBD2	TRBJ2-1	TRBV4-1	CASSRLGTSGSYNEQFF
.	TRBJ2-3	TRBV5-1	CASSLVQGGFTDTQYF
TRBD1	TRBJ1-2	TRBV5-4	CASSSTGGDYGYTF
.	TRBJ2-7	TRBV7-2	CASSSGVEQYF
TRBD2	TRBJ2-1	TRBV28	CASSLGGSSYNEQFF
TRBD1	TRBJ2-7	TRBV28	CASSSPGQGTYEQYF
.	TRBJ1-5	TRBV7-9	CASSSQGNQPQHF
TRBD1	TRBJ1-6	TRBV28	CASDTGQGNSPLHF
.	TRBJ1-2	TRBV29-1	CSVGSTSNYGYTF
TRBD1	TRBJ2-1	TRBV10-1	CARSGIRDSPYNEQFF
.	TRBJ2-5	TRBV9	CASSVAPRGETQYF
TRBD1	TRBJ1-2	TRBV6-5	CASRLTGWGGYTF
TRBD2	TRBJ2-3	TRBV4-1	CASSQVLAGTDTQYF
.	TRBJ1-1	TRBV5-5	CASSRTSSAEAFF
.	TRBJ1-2	TRBV11-2	CASSLDLNRGSLYGYTF
.	TRBJ1-4	TRBV9	CASSVGTTNEKLFF
.	TRBJ2-1	TRBV15	CATSREGSSYNEQFF
TRBD2	TRBJ2-7	TRBV5-1	CASSSWTSDENEQYF